The present entry profiles one TCR beta chain with its context. Treatment meaning: about 20 received Ad26.COV2.S at low or high dose, single or two shots; roughly five received placebo; per-sample allocation not given. Specimens were obtained on day 63 following the first vaccine or placebo injection. This specimen comes from a study of Ad26.COV2.S vaccination and SARS-CoV-2 variants. The protocol was immunoSEQ multiplex PCR, while the TCRdb copy is restricted to in-frame clones and leaves out a portion. The sample carries 450,000 to 550,000 clones, 70% to 90% recorded once. This CDR3 region has 14 residues. V lost 5 bases to trimming and J lost 7 bases; unmatched junction nucleotides: 5. Germline CDR1 and CDR2: SEHNR and FQNEAQ (reference sequence).

The TCR originated in a person aged 18-65 years who received the Ad26.COV2.S COVID-19 vaccine or a placebo. The sequencing here drew on peripheral blood, taken in a trial of Ad26.COV2.S vaccine versus placebo. The chain couples TRBV7-9 to TRBJ1-6; TRBD1 matches at 7 bases. CDR3 nucleotides: TGTGCCAGCAGCCAAGACAGGGAAAATTCACCCCTCCACTTT. Its protein is CASSQDRENSPLHF.